This TCR beta chain comes out of a study of shared clonotypes between healthy human individuals (dated by TCRdb to 2020 to 2021). About the investigation overall: The cohort included a few men and a couple of women between 18 and 49 years of age. Libraries were prepared and TCR repertoires were sequenced by different laboratories using diverse techniques, in order to increase sequencing depth and limit assay-specific biases. For each donor, three plates each were used for CD4 naive and CD4 memory, two plates were used for CD8 naive, and one plate was used for CD8 memory. Per donor, leukapheresis produced somewhere between about 0.94 and 10 billion PBMCs. The study deeply sequenced blood TCR repertoires of roughly five healthy adults to estimate repertoire size and the extent of clonotype sharing between individuals. What the work shows at the level of the full study, not this receptor alone: Sampling was restricted to blood, and TCR repertoires in tissues likely differ from the TCR repertoires found in blood. Incomplete sequencing was indicated by rarefaction of sorted-subset datasets, despite the large sequencing depth. Estimated clonotype richness was generally larger for naive than for memory subsets. Compared with non-shared clonotypes, clonotypes shared by all four sorted-subset donors had higher generation probabilities. Pairwise subsampling led to the expectation that sequencing depth would affect the degree of clonotype sharing among donors. When a handful of donors were compared, the shared fraction of clonotypes was about 5.2% for naive CD4, around 3.5% for naive CD8, about 2.5% for memory CD4, and about 0.36% for memory CD8. Because the study included only a small number of donors, the genetic and exposure-history diversity represented was limited.

TCR CDR3 regions were amplified from genomic DNA by multiplex PCR using the deep immunoSEQ assay. Extracted genomic DNA from each cell subset was spread evenly across all wells of several immunoSEQ 96-well plates, with each plate serving as a replicate. For sorted subsets, about 210 ng of genomic DNA, equivalent to 30,000 or so T cell genomes, went into each replicate PCR. The purified libraries were quantified using a Qubit 3.0 fluorometer, sized with a Bioanalyzer 2100, and then quantified again using the KAPA Library Quantification kit. Every immunoSEQ 96-well plate was sequenced on a separate single-read 150-cycle Illumina NextSeq 550 flow cell. The study's own analysis went as follows. The immunoSEQ output contained only junctional sequences without quality scores, so filtering could not match that applied to full-length reads. To assign V/J genes and CDR3, sequences were annotated against IMGT germline references using PyIR, a Python wrapper for IgBLAST v1.9. Reads were filtered out if the reads had weak V/J assignments (E-value above 1e-6), no CDR3, stop codons, out-of-frame junctions, or ambiguous translated residues. V3J clonotypes were defined by identical inferred V gene, J gene, and CDR3 amino acid sequence. The percentage overlap between two repertoires was calculated by dividing the number of shared unique clonotypes by the size of the smaller repertoire. Richness of each repertoire was evaluated using RTK rarefaction, the Chao1 estimator, and Recon v2.1 estimates of unobserved clonotypes. Generation probabilities for all TCRbeta clonotypes obtained by the gDNA method from a handful of donors were computed using OLGA. TCRdb obtained this table from immuneACCESS and retained in-frame rearrangements with V and J assigned. These tables miss some clones; where compared with another copy, unresolved V genes account for less than half of the shortfall, and the remainder is unexplained. Clonal size and the V and J genes are those of that table, whereas D and trimming came from the DNA. In this sample the table shows about a million clones, around 74% of which occur a single time. Clones ranked in the top ten supply less than 1.5% of the sample.

From its cysteine to its phenylalanine, the CDR3 spans 13 amino acids. Only the CDR3 portion is preserved as DNA: 39 bases, with reading frame beginning at the first base. CDR1 and CDR2 are read off the germline V gene as SGHRS and YFSETQ. V is cut back by 2 bases and J by 4 bases, with 2 bases in the junction unmatched. There are many counts of this clone. The target of this receptor is not known. Base quality data are lacking; no much larger clone is found one base away. Donors were healthy HIV-negative adults with no recently reported acute infections or vaccinations. All donors were Caucasian adults living in Nashville, Tennessee, USA. CD4+ T cells were enriched by magnetic negative selection, after which naive cells were positively selected on CD45RA and the negative fraction was taken as the memory subset. Blood was collected by leukapheresis, and PBMCs were isolated by Ficoll-Histopaque density gradient centrifugation and then cryopreserved in liquid nitrogen vapor phase. Purity and quantity of every magnetically sorted T cell population were checked by analytical flow cytometry. Each sorted fraction had its genomic DNA isolated and then quantified by UV absorbance on a Nanodrop 2000c.

The material sequenced was memory CD4+ T cells sorted from blood. The label giving this sample's cell subset or site can be read as: CD45RA-negative fraction. The sequence was collected from a young man in good health. This sequence uses TRBV5-1 and TRBJ1-2; TRBD1 lines up with 7 middle nucleotides. The CDR3 in this case is CASSFRDSYGYTF. The DNA sequence reads TGCGCCAGCAGCTTCCGGGACAGCTATGGCTACACCTTC.